Following are 28 T cell receptor beta chains from one sample sequenced in a study of tumor-infiltrating lymphocytes in glioblastoma multiforme. TCRB libraries came from RNA via three nested multiplex PCR rounds. Via MiXCR, TCRdb re-called the multiplex PCR reads, giving one row per CDR3 protein. Of some 32,000 distinct CDR3 sequences listed, 50% to 75% were seen once; the top ten hold around 34%. Sequencing used brain tumor tissue. The receptors here all came from a male donor with glioblastoma.

The CDR3 DNA follows: TGTGCCAGCAGCTCGACAGGGGGCATGGGGAATGAGCAGTTCTTC. As protein: CASSSTGGMGNEQFF. V gene TRBV11-1 combines with J gene TRBJ2-1, with TRBD1 matching over 10 bases. The germline gives CDR1 SGHAT, CDR2 FQDESV (reference sequence). With V trimmed by 4 bases and J by 7 bases, 7 bases remained unmatched. CDR3 length: 15 amino acids.

This clonotype was seen ten or more times. The chain employs TRBV5-1 and TRBJ2-3; TRBD2 matches 7 bases. Losses at the gene ends were 3 bases for V and 2 bases for J; bases not matched to a gene: 9. The CDR3 is 16 amino acids. Germline values: CDR1 SGHRS, CDR2 YFSETQ. CDR3 sequence reads: CASSSGLDVLTDTQYF. As DNA, the CDR3 is TGCGCCAGCAGCTCCGGACTAGACGTTCTCACAGATACGCAGTATTTT. The variable domain in full, completed from reference TRBV5-1 and TRBJ2-3, reads KAGVTQTPRYLIKTRGQQVTLSCSPISGHRSVSWYQQTPGQGLQFLFEYFSETQRNKGNFPGRFSGRQFSNSRSEMNVSTLELGDSALYLCASSSGLDVLTDTQYFGPGTRLTVL.

The table lists this clonotype with many counts. This chain uses TRBV28 with TRBJ1-5; 12 bases fit TRBD1. Germline CDR1 MDHEN, CDR2 SYDVKM. The J segment lost 15 bases and the V segment lost 2 bases, leaving 5 bases of the junction unmatched. This CDR3 region has 13 residues. CDR3 sequence reads: CASSLKRDRGRHF. CDR3 coding DNA: TGTGCCAGCAGTTTAAAAAGGGACAGGGGGCGGCATTTT. Filled out from reference TRBV28 and TRBJ1-5, the complete variable domain reads DVKVTQSSRYLVKRTGEKVFLECVQDMDHENMFWYRQDPGLGLRLIYFSYDVKMKEKGDIPEGYSVSREKKERFSLILESASTNQTSMYLCASSLKRDRGRHFGDGTRLSIL.

As regards this clonotype: The junction does not match germline at one end; this may be a read error. The chain uses TRBV20-1 and TRBJ1-2, with 10 nucleotides matching TRBD1. Per the germline V gene, CDR1 is DFQATT and CDR2 is SNEGSKA (reference sequence). The CDR3 spans 15 residues. CDR3: CSARPYDRGPYAYAF. The CDR3 nucleotides are TGCAGTGCTAGACCCTATGACAGGGGGCCCTATGCCTACGCCTTC.

This clonotype turned up a few times. This rearrangement joins TRBV28 to TRBJ2-2, with 9 nucleotides matching TRBD1. From germline, CDR1 is MDHEN and CDR2 SYDVKM. The CDR3 is made up of 15 amino acids. The trim removed 8 bases at V and 6 bases at J, leaving 10 bases unmatched. The CDR3 bases are TGTGCCAGCCTCGACAGGGGGTATTCGGCCGGGGAGCTGTTTTTT. Translating gives CASLDRGYSAGELFF.

Turning to this clonotype: An end of the junction does not agree with germline; a read error may underlie this. The gene calls are TRBV20-1 and TRBJ2-5; TRBD2 matches at 10 bases. The CDR3 has 15 amino acids. CDR1 is DFQATT, CDR2 SNEGSKA, per germline (reference sequence). The CDR3 bases are TGCAGTGCCAGAGATCTCGGACTAGCGGACGAGACCCAGTACTTC. Residues: CSARDLGLADETQYF.

This chain joins TRBV10-3 and TRBJ2-7; tentatively, D is TRBD1 or TRBD2 (5 bases each). V was pared by 2 bases and J by 8 bases, with 16 bases between. CDR1 and CDR2 (germline): ENHRY, SYGVKD. There are 14 residues in the CDR3. The CDR3 bases are TGTGCCATCAGTGAGAAGGTTGGGGGATACAAGCAGTACTTC. Protein product: CAISEKVGGYKQYF.

Ten or more counts support this clonotype. V and J are TRBV11-2 and TRBJ2-1; D is possibly TRBD2 (6 bases). CDR3 length: 15 amino acids. Germline V lookup: CDR1 SGHAT, CDR2 FQNNGV. V lost 0 bases, J lost 6 bases, and 12 bases lay in between. DNA of the CDR3: TGTGCCAGCAGCTTAGATCGGGAGACCATCAATGAGCAGTTCTTC. Protein sequence: CASSLDRETINEQFF.

The chain links TRBV7-9 to TRBJ2-3; a possible D gene is TRBD2 (6 bases). V gave up 2 bases and J gave up 4 bases, with 22 bases separating them. Germline V gene lookup returns CDR1 SEHNR and CDR2 FQNEAQ (reference sequence). The CDR3 is made up of 18 amino acids. The CDR3 DNA reads TGTGCCAGCAGCTTACCACTCGAGACGTGGGGGGACGCAGATACGCAGTATTTT. This encodes CASSLPLETWGDADTQYF.

By frequency in the sample, this clonotype is medium-sized. This chain uses TRBV11-2 with TRBJ1-2; D is perhaps TRBD1 (5 bases). The CDR3 spans 16 residues. With 5 bases removed from V and 7 bases from J, the gap between germline ends came to 23 bases. Germline V gives CDR1 SGHAT, CDR2 FQNNGV. In DNA, the CDR3 is TGTGCCAGCAGCCCCTTCATGGGAGGGGCGATTTTTGGCTACACCTTC. It encodes CASSPFMGGAIFGYTF.

This clonotype was observed a single time. The chain links TRBV20-1 to TRBJ2-1, with 11 positions matching TRBD2. Germline V gives CDR1 DFQATT, CDR2 SNEGSKA (reference sequence). V was clipped by 6 bases and J by 10 bases; unmatched bases: 14. This CDR3 comprises 15 residues. In DNA, the CDR3 is TGCAGTGCCCATAGCGGGGGGGCCTCATTTGTAGAGCAGTTCTTC. Its translation: CSAHSGGASFVEQFF.

The chain has TRBV29-1 and TRBJ2-7, with a possible D match to TRBD2 (6 bases). This CDR3 is built from 14 residues. Germline assignment: CDR1 SQVTM and CDR2 ANQGSEA. V was cut by 5 bases and J by 7 bases, with 21 bases left in between. CDR3 sequence: CSVNPGGPVEEQYF. CDR3 bases: TGCAGCGTTAATCCAGGAGGGCCTGTAGAGGAGCAGTACTTC.

Worth noting for this clonotype: The CDR3 ends on some other residue instead of the conserved phenylalanine or tryptophan, so this is likely a read error. V usage is TRBV6-1 and J usage is TRBJ2-7; 7 nucleotides line up with TRBD2. V lost 6 bases, J lost 6 bases, and 11 bases stayed unmatched. The CDR3 has 14 amino acids. CDR1 and CDR2 (germline): MNHNS, SASEGT. The CDR3 is CASSQTGRSGEQYP. CDR3 coding DNA: TGTGCCAGCAGCCAAACCGGGAGGTCGGGCGAGCAGTACCCC.

The chain links TRBV20-1 to TRBJ2-7, with TRBD2 matching 10 bases. The CDR3 spans 13 residues. The germline CDR1 and CDR2 sequences are DFQATT and SNEGSKA (reference sequence). The CDR3 sequence is CSADGLAGVRRYF. CDR3 coding DNA: TGCAGCGCAGACGGGCTAGCGGGAGTGAGGCGGTACTTC.

The count of this clonotype is one. The conserved phenylalanine or tryptophan is not found at the CDR3 terminus, so this likely reflects a read error. No DNA is shown, since the ends of the CDR3 on it are uncertain; the CDR3 is the one TCRdb lists. The chain combines TRBV4-1 with TRBJ2-1; the D call in the table, TRBD1, was not verified against the DNA. Germline loops: CDR1 MGHRA, CDR2 YSYEKL. The CDR3 comprises 13 residues, both ends counted. The CDR3: CASSRGRVTEQIV.

On this clonotype itself: As the CDR3 is not closed by the conserved phenylalanine or tryptophan, this likely results from a read error. It is unclear where the CDR3 begins or ends on the DNA, so no DNA is shown, and the CDR3 is as TCRdb lists it. The rearrangement joins TRBV11-2 to TRBJ1-2; TRBD1, the table's D call, lacks a check against the DNA. From its first to its last residue, the CDR3 has 14 amino acids. Germline V gene lookup returns CDR1 SGHAT and CDR2 FQNNGV. The CDR3 here is CASGFMTGIDGYTS.

The chain employs TRBV20-1 and TRBJ2-1; the D gene is possibly TRBD1 (6 bases). The length of the CDR3 is 15 residues. Trimming left V 5 bases short and J 5 bases short, with 19 bases between. The V gene's germline CDR1 is DFQATT and CDR2 SNEGSKA (reference sequence). The DNA for the CDR3 is TGCAGTGCTGGATCCTCCGGGACAACCAACAATGAGCAGTTCTTC. Its translation is CSAGSSGTTNNEQFF.

For this clonotype: No conserved phenylalanine or tryptophan is present at the end of the CDR3, so a read error is the likely explanation. V and J are TRBV28 and TRBJ2-3; the match to TRBD1 covers 9 bases. With V trimmed by 5 bases and J by 6 bases, 6 bases remained unmatched. Germline lookup yields CDR1 MDHEN and CDR2 SYDVKM. The CDR3 spans 14 residues. As DNA, the CDR3 is TGTGCCAGCAGTGTACCACAGGGGGCTGATACGCAGTATTAT. Translation gives CASSVPQGADTQYY.

This clonotype showed up just a few times. The chain has TRBV30 and TRBJ2-1; the D gene is possibly TRBD2 (6 bases). The germline gives CDR1 GTSNPN, CDR2 SVGIG (reference sequence). The V and J ends lost 0 bases and 4 bases respectively, with 16 bases between them. The CDR3 totals 16 residues. The CDR3 here is CAWSVPRIAAYNEQFF. In DNA form, the CDR3 reads TGTGCCTGGAGTGTACCCCGGATAGCGGCTTACAATGAGCAGTTCTTC.

The chain carries TRBV20-1 and TRBJ1-5; 9 bases fit TRBD1. The germline V gene has CDR1 DFQATT and CDR2 SNEGSKA (reference sequence). V lost 6 bases, J lost 4 bases, and 1 base stayed unmatched. The CDR3 contains 12 residues. Written as DNA, the CDR3 is TGCAGTGCCGGGACAGGGAATCAGCCCCAGCATTTT. Its protein is CSAGTGNQPQHF.

V and J are TRBV28 and TRBJ2-6; a possible D gene is TRBD1 (6 bases). The CDR3 loop spans 16 amino acids. CDR1 and CDR2 from the germline V gene are MDHEN and SYDVKM. The ends were cut back, 3 bases at V and 0 bases at J, with 9 bases in the middle. This chain's CDR3 is CASSFGTRSGANVLTF. Here the CDR3 DNA reads TGTGCCAGCAGTTTCGGGACACGCTCTGGGGCCAACGTCCTGACTTTC.

The genes are TRBV11-2 and TRBJ2-5, with D perhaps being TRBD1 or TRBD2 (5 bases each). V was clipped by 3 bases and J by 5 bases, with 16 bases between them. The germline gives CDR1 SGHAT, CDR2 FQNNGV. This CDR3 contains 15 residues. CDR3 nucleotides: TGTGCCAGCAGCTTCGGGGACCAGGTTGGGGAGACCCAGTACTTC. It specifies CASSFGDQVGETQYF.

This clonotype showed up just a few times. The rearrangement uses TRBV12-3 or TRBV12-4 and TRBJ2-1; D ambiguous. CDR3 length: 11 residues. Trimming took off 3 bases at V and 9 bases at J, with 6 bases between the two ends. CDR3 sequence (DNA): TGTGCCAGCAGTTTGGTCGGTGAGCAGTTCTTC. Translating it yields CASSLVGEQFF.

The rearrangement joins TRBV10-3 to TRBJ2-1; 9 nucleotides line up with TRBD1. Germline assignment: CDR1 ENHRY and CDR2 SYGVKD. V trimming: 0 bases; J trimming: 9 bases; junction bases outside the gene matches: 6. The CDR3 is 15 amino acids. The CDR3 DNA sequence: TGTGCCATCAGTGAGTCGGGACAGGGTTTCGGTGAGCAGTTCTTC. Protein sequence: CAISESGQGFGEQFF.

This chain links TRBV7-6 with TRBJ1-5; D is ambiguous. The V gene's germline CDR1 is SGHVS and CDR2 FNYEAQ. The CDR3 extends over 13 amino acids. Trimming stripped 4 bases from V and 6 bases from J, with 10 bases between. The CDR3 bases are TGTGCCAGCAGCTCACAGATCATTCAGCCCCAGCATTTT. The encoded protein is CASSSQIIQPQHF.

As regards this clonotype: A junction boundary mismatches the germline segment, possibly from a read error. The chain recombines TRBV20-1 with TRBJ1-1; D perhaps matches TRBD1 (6 bases). Germline-derived CDR1 and CDR2 are DFQATT and SNEGSKA (reference sequence). The CDR3 is made up of 13 amino acids. In DNA form, the CDR3 reads TGCAGTGCTACACGACAGGTGAACACCGAAGCTTTCTTT. As protein: CSATRQVNTEAFF.

This clonotype was detected ten times or more. The chain combines TRBV5-4 with TRBJ1-1; 9 nucleotides agree with TRBD1. J gave up 9 bases and V 4 bases, and 7 bases lay outside the gene matches. Germline V gives CDR1 SGHNT, CDR2 YYREEE (reference sequence). The CDR3 is 13 amino acids. This CDR3 reads CASSGTGPTKAFF. The CDR3 nucleotides are TGTGCCAGCAGCGGGACAGGGCCGACAAAAGCTTTCTTT.

This clonotype has only one observation. The chain links TRBV10-3 to TRBJ2-6, with D maybe TRBD1 (6 bases). Germline V gene data show CDR1 as ENHRY and CDR2 as SYGVKD. The CDR3 is 15 residues long. V was trimmed by 0 bases and J by 6 bases, leaving 9 bases between them. For the CDR3, the DNA is TGTGCCATCAGTGAGTCGGGGGCTGAGGCCAACGTCCTGACTTTC. Translating it yields CAISESGAEANVLTF.